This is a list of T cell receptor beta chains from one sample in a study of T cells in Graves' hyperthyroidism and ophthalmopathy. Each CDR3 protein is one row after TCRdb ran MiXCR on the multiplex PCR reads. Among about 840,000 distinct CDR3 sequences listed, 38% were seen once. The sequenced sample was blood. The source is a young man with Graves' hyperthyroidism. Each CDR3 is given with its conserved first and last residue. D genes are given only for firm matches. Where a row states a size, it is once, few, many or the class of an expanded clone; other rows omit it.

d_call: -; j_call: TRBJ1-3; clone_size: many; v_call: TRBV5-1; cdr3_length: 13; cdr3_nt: TGCGCCAGCACCCAGGGAAACGGAAACACCATATATTTT; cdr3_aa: CASTQGNGNTIYF
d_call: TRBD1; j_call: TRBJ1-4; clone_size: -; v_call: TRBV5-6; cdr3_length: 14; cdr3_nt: TGTGCCAGCAGCTCCGACAGGGGAACAGAAAAACTGTTTTTT; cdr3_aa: CASSSDRGTEKLFF
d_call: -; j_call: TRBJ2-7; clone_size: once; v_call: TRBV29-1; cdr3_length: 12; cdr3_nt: TGCAGTGGCGAAGGGGGAAAGTACGAGCAGTACTTC; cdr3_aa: CSGEGGKYEQYF
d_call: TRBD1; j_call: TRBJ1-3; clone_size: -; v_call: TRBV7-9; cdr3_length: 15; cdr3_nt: TGTGCCAGCAGCTCCACAGGGGGATATGGAAACACCATATATTTT; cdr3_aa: CASSSTGGYGNTIYF
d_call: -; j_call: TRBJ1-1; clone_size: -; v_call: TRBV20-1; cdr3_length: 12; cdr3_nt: TGCAGTGCTAGCGTCCCCGGCACTGAAGCTTTCTTT; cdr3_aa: CSASVPGTEAFF
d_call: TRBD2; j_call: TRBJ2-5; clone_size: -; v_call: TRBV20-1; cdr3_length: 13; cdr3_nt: TGCAGTGAAGGCAATAGCGGGACGAAGACCCAGTACTTC; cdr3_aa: CSEGNSGTKTQYF
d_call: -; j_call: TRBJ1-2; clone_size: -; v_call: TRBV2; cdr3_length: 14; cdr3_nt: TGTGCCAGCAGTGATGGTACACGGGATGGTGGCTACACCTTC; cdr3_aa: CASSDGTRDGGYTF
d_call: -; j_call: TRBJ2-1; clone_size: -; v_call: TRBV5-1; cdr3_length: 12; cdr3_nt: TGCGCCAGCACCGGCCGGCACAATGAGCAGTTCTTC; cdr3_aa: CASTGRHNEQFF
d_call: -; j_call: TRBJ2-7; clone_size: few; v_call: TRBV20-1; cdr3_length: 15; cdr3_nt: TGCAGTGTCACCCGGGACTCGGGGCGAGCCTACGAGCAGTACTTC; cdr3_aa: CSVTRDSGRAYEQYF
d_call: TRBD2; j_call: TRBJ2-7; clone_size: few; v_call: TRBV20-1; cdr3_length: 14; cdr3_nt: TGCAGTGCTGGACTAGAACGATTTCCCTACGAGCAGTACTTC; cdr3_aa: CSAGLERFPYEQYF
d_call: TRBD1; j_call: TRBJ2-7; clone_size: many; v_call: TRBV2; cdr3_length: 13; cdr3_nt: TGTGCCAGCAGAGGGACAGGGTACCACGAGCAGTACTTC; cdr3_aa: CASRGTGYHEQYF
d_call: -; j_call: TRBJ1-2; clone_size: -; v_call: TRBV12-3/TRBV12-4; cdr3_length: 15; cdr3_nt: TGTGCCAGCACCATGGACACCGCGCGGGGCTATGGCTACACCTTC; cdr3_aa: CASTMDTARGYGYTF
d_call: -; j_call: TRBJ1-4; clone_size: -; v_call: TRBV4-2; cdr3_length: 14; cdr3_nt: TGTGCCAGCCGTCCAGGGAGTACGTATGAAAAACTGTTTTTT; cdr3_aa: CASRPGSTYEKLFF
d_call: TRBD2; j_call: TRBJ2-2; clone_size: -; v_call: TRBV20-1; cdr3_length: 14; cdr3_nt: TGCAGTGCAGCGGGACTAACGGGGGCCGGGGAGCTGTTTTTT; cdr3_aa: CSAAGLTGAGELFF
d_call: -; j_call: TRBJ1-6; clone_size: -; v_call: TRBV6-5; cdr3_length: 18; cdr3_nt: TGTGCCAGCAGTGAAATAGGAGGCCCGGGAGGTGGACGTTCACCCCTCCACTTT; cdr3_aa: CASSEIGGPGGGRSPLHF
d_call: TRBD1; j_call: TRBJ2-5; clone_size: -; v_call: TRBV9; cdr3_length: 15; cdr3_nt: TGTGCCAGCACTTCCCGAGACAGGGCCCAAGAGACCCAGTACTTC; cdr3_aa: CASTSRDRAQETQYF
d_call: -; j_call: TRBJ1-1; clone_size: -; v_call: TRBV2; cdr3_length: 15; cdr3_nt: TGTGCCAGCACCATAACCGGCAGACTGAACACTGAAGCTTTCTTT; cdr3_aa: CASTITGRLNTEAFF
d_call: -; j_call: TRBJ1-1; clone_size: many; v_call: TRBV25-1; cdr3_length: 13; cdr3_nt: TGTGCCAGCAGTGAAACGGTCACCTATGAAGCTTTCTTT; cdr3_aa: CASSETVTYEAFF
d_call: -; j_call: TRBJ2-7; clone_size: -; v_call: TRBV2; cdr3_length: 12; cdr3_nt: TGTGCCAGCGGGACAAGGGCCTACGAGCAGTACTTC; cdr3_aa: CASGTRAYEQYF
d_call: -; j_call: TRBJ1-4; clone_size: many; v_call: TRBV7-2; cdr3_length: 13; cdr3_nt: TGTGCCAGCAGCCGCATCACTAATGAAAAACTGTTTTTT; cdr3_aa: CASSRITNEKLFF
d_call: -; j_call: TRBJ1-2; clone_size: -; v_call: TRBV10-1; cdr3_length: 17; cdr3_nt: TGCGCCAGCAGCATACAGGTCTCCGGGGGAGCTAACTATGGCTACACCTTC; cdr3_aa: CASSIQVSGGANYGYTF
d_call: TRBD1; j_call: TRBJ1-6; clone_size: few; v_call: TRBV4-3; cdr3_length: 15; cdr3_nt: TGCGCCAGCAGCCCTGAGACAGGGGTTGACTCACCCCTCCACTTT; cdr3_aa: CASSPETGVDSPLHF
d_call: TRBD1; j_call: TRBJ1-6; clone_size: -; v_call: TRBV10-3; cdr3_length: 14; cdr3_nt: TGTGCCAGCAACCGACAGGGTGGTAATTCACCCCTCCACTTT; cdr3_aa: CASNRQGGNSPLHF